This TCR beta chain was retrieved from a study of cytomegalovirus exposure and HLA in healthy donors. The CDR3 loop spans 15 amino acids. The V gene lost 0 bases and the J gene lost 1 base, with 9 bases spanning the gap. Germline lookup yields CDR1 MNHEY and CDR2 SMNVEV (reference sequence). A word on this clone: Antigen specificity is unknown.

Whole-study findings and limits: Researchers counted 164 TCR beta chains as cytomegalovirus-associated. In vitro, three CMV-associated chains proved specific for CMV antigens. Per published accounts, TCR beta sequences correctly predicted the HLA-A and HLA-B alleles of most subjects. A highly shared variant cluster was judged a likely technical artifact.

The PCR employed 60 Vbeta primers together with 13 Jbeta primers. Clones were read by immunoSEQ multiplex PCR, and TCRdb kept only the in-frame ones, dropping some. The sample lists under 200,000 clones, roughly 70% seen once, with 1.5% to 2% in the top ten. The source of this sequence is a woman in her 30s in good health and CMV-seronegative. The chain joins TRBV27 to TRBJ1-1; a weak D match, TRBD1 (5 bases). The sequenced material came from PBMCs. In DNA, the CDR3 is TGTGCCAGCAGTTTATCTCTTACAGGGAACACTGAAGCTTTCTTT. It translates to CASSLSLTGNTEAFF.